This is a list of T cell receptor beta chains from one sample in a study of human T cells and chemical hapten exposure. TCRdb re-analysed the RACE reads in MiXCR, keeping a single row per CDR3 protein. This table holds about 64,000 distinct CDR3 sequences, about 11% found once. The sequencing used whole blood, collected in connection with sensitization to the hapten diphenylcyclopropenone (DPC). These TCRs come from a woman aged 25 to 39 with alopecia areata. Some clones in this sample may be carry-over from other donors' samples. Each CDR3 is given with its conserved first and last residue. D genes are given only for firm matches. The size field is filled for only some rows; it gives once, few, many or a size class.

cdr3_aa: CSVDYRDPRETQYF
cdr3_nt: TGCAGCGTTGACTACAGGGATCCCCGCGAGACCCAGTACTTC
clone_size: NA
j_call: TRBJ2-5
v_call: TRBV29-1
d_call: NA

cdr3_aa: CASQGVNSYNEQFF
cdr3_nt: TGTGCCAGCCAGGGAGTAAACTCCTACAATGAGCAGTTCTTC
clone_size: few
j_call: TRBJ2-1
v_call: TRBV6-5
d_call: NA

cdr3_aa: CASKGQGTSTDTQYF
cdr3_nt: TGCGCCAGCAAAGGACAGGGAACTAGCACAGATACGCAGTATTTT
clone_size: NA
j_call: TRBJ2-3
v_call: TRBV5-1
d_call: TRBD1

cdr3_aa: CASRIAGTNEKLFF
cdr3_nt: TGTGCCAGCAGGATTGCTGGAACTAATGAAAAACTGTTTTTT
clone_size: many
j_call: TRBJ1-4
v_call: TRBV6-6
d_call: NA

cdr3_aa: CASSGPTVPNTEAFF
cdr3_nt: TGTGCCAGCAGTGGACCCACAGTCCCGAACACTGAAGCTTTCTTT
clone_size: NA
j_call: TRBJ1-1
v_call: TRBV2
d_call: NA

cdr3_aa: CASSLEGRPPSTDTQYF
cdr3_nt: TGCGCCAGCAGCTTGGAAGGTAGACCCCCTAGCACAGATACGCAGTATTTT
clone_size: NA
j_call: TRBJ2-3
v_call: TRBV5-1
d_call: NA

cdr3_aa: CSAHRDGNQPQHF
cdr3_nt: TGCAGTGCTCACAGGGATGGCAATCAGCCCCAGCATTTT
clone_size: NA
j_call: TRBJ1-5
v_call: TRBV20-1
d_call: NA

cdr3_aa: CASSLALRDTEAFF
cdr3_nt: TGTGCCAGCTCACTGGCCTTAAGGGACACTGAAGCTTTCTTT
clone_size: many
j_call: TRBJ1-1
v_call: TRBV18
d_call: NA

cdr3_aa: CASSLGTWTGRTEAFF
cdr3_nt: TGTGCCAGCAGCTTAGGAACCTGGACAGGGCGCACTGAAGCTTTCTTT
clone_size: NA
j_call: TRBJ1-1
v_call: TRBV7-6
d_call: TRBD1

cdr3_aa: CASSQSPGFPAKNIQYF
cdr3_nt: TGTGCCAGCAGCCAATCTCCGGGATTCCCAGCCAAAAACATTCAGTACTTC
clone_size: few
j_call: TRBJ2-4
v_call: TRBV4-2
d_call: NA

cdr3_aa: CASSERRGHTDTQYF
cdr3_nt: TGTGCCAGCAGTGAGCGTAGGGGGCACACAGATACGCAGTATTTT
clone_size: NA
j_call: TRBJ2-3
v_call: TRBV2
d_call: TRBD1

cdr3_aa: CASSLTAGFGAVSPLHF
cdr3_nt: TGTGCCAGCAGCTTAACAGCAGGGTTTGGAGCTGTGTCACCCCTCCACTTT
clone_size: NA
j_call: TRBJ1-6
v_call: TRBV7-3
d_call: NA

cdr3_aa: CAWSLGRVGQETQYF
cdr3_nt: TGTGCCTGGAGTCTGGGACGGGTCGGCCAAGAGACCCAGTACTTC
clone_size: NA
j_call: TRBJ2-5
v_call: TRBV30
d_call: NA

cdr3_aa: CASSLAFSVAFF
cdr3_nt: TGTGCCAGCAGTTTAGCGTTCTCCGTAGCTTTCTTT
clone_size: NA
j_call: TRBJ1-1
v_call: TRBV12-3/TRBV12-4
d_call: NA

cdr3_aa: CSARVGDPNYGYTF
cdr3_nt: TGCAGTGCTAGAGTAGGAGATCCTAACTATGGCTACACCTTC
clone_size: many
j_call: TRBJ1-2
v_call: TRBV20-1
d_call: NA

cdr3_aa: CASSLGTGTGYHNEQFF
cdr3_nt: TGTGCCAGCAGCTTAGGGACCGGGACAGGGTACCACAATGAGCAGTTCTTC
clone_size: few
j_call: TRBJ2-1
v_call: TRBV7-9
d_call: TRBD1

cdr3_aa: CASSVDNPGISYNEQFF
cdr3_nt: TGTGCCAGCAGCGTAGATAACCCCGGGATCTCCTACAATGAGCAGTTCTTC
clone_size: NA
j_call: TRBJ2-1
v_call: TRBV9
d_call: NA

cdr3_aa: CASSQEVQTGQVYGYTF
cdr3_nt: TGCGCCAGCAGCCAAGAAGTTCAAACAGGGCAGGTCTATGGCTACACCTTC
clone_size: few
j_call: TRBJ1-2
v_call: TRBV4-3
d_call: NA

cdr3_aa: CASSYSISDRADGNTIYF
cdr3_nt: TGTGCCAGCAGTTACTCGATTTCGGACAGGGCAGATGGAAACACCATATATTTT
clone_size: few
j_call: TRBJ1-3
v_call: TRBV6-5
d_call: TRBD1

cdr3_aa: CATSRGGVAGVYEQYF
cdr3_nt: TGTGCCACCAGCAGAGGCGGGGTAGCGGGAGTTTACGAGCAGTACTTC
clone_size: NA
j_call: TRBJ2-7
v_call: TRBV15
d_call: TRBD2

cdr3_aa: CASSLRGPEAEAFF
cdr3_nt: TGTGCCAGCAGCCTCAGGGGGCCTGAGGCTGAAGCTTTCTTT
clone_size: many
j_call: TRBJ1-1
v_call: TRBV6-2/TRBV6-3
d_call: TRBD1

cdr3_aa: CASRAPTGPSGNTIYF
cdr3_nt: TGTGCCAGTAGAGCACCGACAGGACCCTCTGGAAACACCATATATTTT
clone_size: NA
j_call: TRBJ1-3
v_call: TRBV19
d_call: NA

cdr3_aa: CASSKGVAPNYEQYF
cdr3_nt: TGTGCCAGCAGCAAGGGGGTAGCACCTAACTACGAGCAGTACTTC
clone_size: NA
j_call: TRBJ2-7
v_call: TRBV7-6
d_call: NA

cdr3_aa: CASSDSGESYEQYF
cdr3_nt: TGTGCCAGCAGTGACTCGGGGGAGTCCTACGAGCAGTACTTC
clone_size: NA
j_call: TRBJ2-7
v_call: TRBV6-4
d_call: NA

cdr3_aa: CASSFLQGQEETQYF
cdr3_nt: TGCGCCAGCAGCTTTCTCCAAGGTCAGGAGGAGACCCAGTACTTC
clone_size: NA
j_call: TRBJ2-5
v_call: TRBV5-1
d_call: NA

cdr3_aa: CASSHGTGDYNEQFF
cdr3_nt: TGTGCCAGCAGCCACGGGACAGGGGACTACAATGAGCAGTTCTTC
clone_size: NA
j_call: TRBJ2-1
v_call: TRBV4-2
d_call: TRBD1

cdr3_aa: CASSSGGNQPQHF
cdr3_nt: TGTGCCAGCAGCAGCGGAGGGAATCAGCCCCAGCATTTT
clone_size: NA
j_call: TRBJ1-5
v_call: TRBV28
d_call: NA

cdr3_aa: CSAGGAQDTQYF
cdr3_nt: TGCAGCGCGGGAGGGGCTCAGGATACGCAGTATTTT
clone_size: few
j_call: TRBJ2-3
v_call: TRBV29-1
d_call: TRBD2

cdr3_aa: CASSVSGARDSPLHF
cdr3_nt: TGTGCCAGCAGCGTATCGGGGGCTCGGGATTCACCCCTCCACTTT
clone_size: NA
j_call: TRBJ1-6
v_call: TRBV9
d_call: NA

cdr3_aa: CAWANAGAVGYEQFF
cdr3_nt: TGTGCCTGGGCAAACGCGGGAGCGGTGGGCTATGAGCAGTTCTTC
clone_size: many
j_call: TRBJ2-1
v_call: TRBV30
d_call: TRBD2

cdr3_aa: CASSRAVPSGNYEQYF
cdr3_nt: TGTGCCAGCAGCCGCGCCGTCCCTAGCGGGAACTACGAGCAGTACTTC
clone_size: few
j_call: TRBJ2-7
v_call: TRBV7-9
d_call: TRBD2

cdr3_aa: CASSLRIQGREYTEAFF
cdr3_nt: TGTGCCAGCAGTTTGCGGATTCAGGGGAGGGAGTACACTGAAGCTTTCTTT
clone_size: NA
j_call: TRBJ1-1
v_call: TRBV28
d_call: NA

cdr3_aa: CASSSGPRGPIRDRGYYGYTF
cdr3_nt: TGTGCCAGCAGCTCCGGTCCTCGGGGCCCCATCCGGGACAGGGGATACTATGGCTACACCTTC
clone_size: few
j_call: TRBJ1-2
v_call: TRBV11-3
d_call: TRBD1

cdr3_aa: CASSSTGAYNSPLHF
cdr3_nt: TGTGCCAGCAGCTCCACAGGGGCCTATAATTCACCCCTCCACTTT
clone_size: NA
j_call: TRBJ1-6
v_call: TRBV7-2
d_call: TRBD1

cdr3_aa: CASSGIGAGTQYF
cdr3_nt: TGTGCCAGCAGCGGTATCGGGGCAGGGACCCAGTACTTC
clone_size: many
j_call: TRBJ2-5
v_call: TRBV12-3/TRBV12-4
d_call: NA

cdr3_aa: CASSFGGGADTQYF
cdr3_nt: TGTGCCAGCAGCTTTGGCGGGGGGGCAGATACGCAGTATTTT
clone_size: few
j_call: TRBJ2-3
v_call: TRBV7-2
d_call: TRBD2

cdr3_aa: CASSAQGFPYEQYF
cdr3_nt: TGTGCCAGCAGTGCACAGGGTTTTCCCTACGAGCAGTACTTC
clone_size: NA
j_call: TRBJ2-7
v_call: TRBV2
d_call: NA

cdr3_aa: CASSRKPGQGTGELFF
cdr3_nt: TGTGCCAGCAGCCGAAAACCGGGACAGGGAACCGGGGAGCTGTTTTTT
clone_size: many
j_call: TRBJ2-2
v_call: TRBV27
d_call: TRBD1

cdr3_aa: CASSPGGQRNSPLHF
cdr3_nt: TGTGCCAGCTCACCAGGCGGGCAGAGAAATTCACCCCTCCACTTT
clone_size: many
j_call: TRBJ1-6
v_call: TRBV18
d_call: NA

cdr3_aa: CASSSGPDTQYF
cdr3_nt: TGTGCCAGCAGCTCAGGACCCGATACGCAGTATTTT
clone_size: many
j_call: TRBJ2-3
v_call: TRBV7-9
d_call: NA